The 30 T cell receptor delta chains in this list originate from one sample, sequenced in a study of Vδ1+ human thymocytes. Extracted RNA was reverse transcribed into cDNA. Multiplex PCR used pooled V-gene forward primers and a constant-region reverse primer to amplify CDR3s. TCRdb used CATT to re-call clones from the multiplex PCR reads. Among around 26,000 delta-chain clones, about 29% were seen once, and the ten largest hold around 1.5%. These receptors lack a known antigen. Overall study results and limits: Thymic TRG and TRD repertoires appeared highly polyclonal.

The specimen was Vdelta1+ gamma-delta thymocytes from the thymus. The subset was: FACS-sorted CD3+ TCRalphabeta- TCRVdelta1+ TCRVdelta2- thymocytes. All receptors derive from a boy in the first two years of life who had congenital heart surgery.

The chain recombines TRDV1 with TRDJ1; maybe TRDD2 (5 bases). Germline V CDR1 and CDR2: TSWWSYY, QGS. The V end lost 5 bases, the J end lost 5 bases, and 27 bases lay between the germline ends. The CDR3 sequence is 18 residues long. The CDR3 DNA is TGTGCTCTTGGGATCATGCCTGCCTACCCCTCACCCGGGGATAAACTCATCTTT. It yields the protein CALGIMPAYPSPGDKLIF.

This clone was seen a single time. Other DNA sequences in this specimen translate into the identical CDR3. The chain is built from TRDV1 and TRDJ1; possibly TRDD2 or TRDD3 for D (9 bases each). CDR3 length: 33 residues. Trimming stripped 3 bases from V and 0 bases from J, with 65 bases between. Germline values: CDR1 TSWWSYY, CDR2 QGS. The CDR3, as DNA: TGTGCTCTTGGGGAGCCCAGCCTTCCTACCCTCCCTCGTGACTGGGGGAGAACGGTGTCGAATGGCCTCGAATGGCGATACACCGATAAACTCATCTTT. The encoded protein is CALGEPSLPTLPRDWGRTVSNGLEWRYTDKLIF.

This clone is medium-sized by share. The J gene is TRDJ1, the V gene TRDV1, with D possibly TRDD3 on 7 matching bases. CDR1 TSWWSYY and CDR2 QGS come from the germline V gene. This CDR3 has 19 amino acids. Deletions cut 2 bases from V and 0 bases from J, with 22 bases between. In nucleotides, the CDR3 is TGTGCTCTTGGGGAATTCCTATCCTGGGGGCCCTTGTACACCGATAAACTCATCTTT. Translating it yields CALGEFLSWGPLYTDKLIF.

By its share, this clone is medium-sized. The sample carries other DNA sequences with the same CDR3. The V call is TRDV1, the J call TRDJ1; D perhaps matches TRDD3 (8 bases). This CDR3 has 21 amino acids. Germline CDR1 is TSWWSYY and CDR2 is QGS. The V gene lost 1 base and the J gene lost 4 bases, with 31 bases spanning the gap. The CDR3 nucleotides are TGTGCTCTTGGGGAACCGATTCCTACCCGTACTGGGGGCTACGGTTACGATAAACTCATCTTT. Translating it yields CALGEPIPTRTGGYGYDKLIF.

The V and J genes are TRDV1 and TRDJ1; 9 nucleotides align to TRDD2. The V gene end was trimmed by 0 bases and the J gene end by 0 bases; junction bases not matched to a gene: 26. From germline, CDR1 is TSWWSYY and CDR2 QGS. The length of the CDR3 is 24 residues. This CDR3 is CALGELSPFGLPTLGAPYTDKLIF. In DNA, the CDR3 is TGTGCTCTTGGGGAACTGTCCCCTTTCGGCCTTCCTACCCTGGGGGCCCCGTACACCGATAAACTCATCTTT.

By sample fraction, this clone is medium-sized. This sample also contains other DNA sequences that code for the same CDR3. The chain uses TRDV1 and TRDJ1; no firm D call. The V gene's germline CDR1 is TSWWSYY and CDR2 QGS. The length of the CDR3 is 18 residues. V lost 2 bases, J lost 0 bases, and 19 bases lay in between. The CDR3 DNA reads TGTGCTCTTGGGGAAGAGCCACACTCCCCGCCGTACACCGATAAACTCATCTTT. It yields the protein CALGEEPHSPPYTDKLIF.

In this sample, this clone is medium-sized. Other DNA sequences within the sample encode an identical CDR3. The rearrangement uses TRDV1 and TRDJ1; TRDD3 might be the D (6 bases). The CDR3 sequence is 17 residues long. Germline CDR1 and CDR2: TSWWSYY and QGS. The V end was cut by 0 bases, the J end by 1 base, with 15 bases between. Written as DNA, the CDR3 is TGTGCTCTTGGGGAACTTGGACGGATACCGGGCACCGATAAACTCATCTTT. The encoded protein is CALGELGRIPGTDKLIF.

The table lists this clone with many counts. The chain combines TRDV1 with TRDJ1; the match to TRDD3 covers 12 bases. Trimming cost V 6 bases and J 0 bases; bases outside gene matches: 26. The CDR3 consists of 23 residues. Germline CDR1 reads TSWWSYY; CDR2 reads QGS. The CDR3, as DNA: TGTGCTCTTGGCGGCCCTTCGCCCTACGGGACTGGGGGATACACGGAGTACACCGATAAACTCATCTTT. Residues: CALGGPSPYGTGGYTEYTDKLIF.

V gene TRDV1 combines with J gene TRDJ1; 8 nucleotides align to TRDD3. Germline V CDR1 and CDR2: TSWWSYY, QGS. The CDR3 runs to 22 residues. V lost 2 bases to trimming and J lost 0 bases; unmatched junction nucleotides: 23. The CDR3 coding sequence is TGTGCTCTTGGGGAAACACTCCTACGCTTTACTGGGGGTTCACCCTACACCGATAAACTCATCTTT. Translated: CALGETLLRFTGGSPYTDKLIF.

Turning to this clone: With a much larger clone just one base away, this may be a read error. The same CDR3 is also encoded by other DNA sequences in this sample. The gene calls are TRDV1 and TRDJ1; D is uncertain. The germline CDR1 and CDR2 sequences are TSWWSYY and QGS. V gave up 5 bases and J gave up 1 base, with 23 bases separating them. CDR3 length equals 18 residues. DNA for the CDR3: TGTGCTCTTGGGATCCTCGTGAGGGACCCCCCGGTCACCGATAAACTCATCTTT. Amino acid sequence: CALGILVRDPPVTDKLIF.

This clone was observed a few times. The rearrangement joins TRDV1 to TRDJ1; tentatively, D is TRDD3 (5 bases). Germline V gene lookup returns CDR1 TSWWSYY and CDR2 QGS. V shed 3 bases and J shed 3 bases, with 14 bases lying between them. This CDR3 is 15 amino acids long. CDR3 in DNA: TGTGCTCTTGGGGACGTCTTCGGGGACCCCGATAAACTCATCTTT. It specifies CALGDVFGDPDKLIF.

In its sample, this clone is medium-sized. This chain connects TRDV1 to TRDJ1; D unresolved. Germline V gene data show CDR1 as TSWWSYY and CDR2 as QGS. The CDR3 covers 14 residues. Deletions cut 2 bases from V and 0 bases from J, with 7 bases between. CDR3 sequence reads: CALGELVYTDKLIF. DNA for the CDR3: TGTGCTCTTGGGGAATTGGTGTACACCGATAAACTCATCTTT.

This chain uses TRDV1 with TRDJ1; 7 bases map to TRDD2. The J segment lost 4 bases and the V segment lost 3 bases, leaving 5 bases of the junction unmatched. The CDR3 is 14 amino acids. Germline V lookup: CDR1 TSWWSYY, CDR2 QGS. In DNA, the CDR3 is TGTGCTCTTGGGGACCCTTCCTCCTTCGATAAACTCATCTTT. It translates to CALGDPSSFDKLIF.

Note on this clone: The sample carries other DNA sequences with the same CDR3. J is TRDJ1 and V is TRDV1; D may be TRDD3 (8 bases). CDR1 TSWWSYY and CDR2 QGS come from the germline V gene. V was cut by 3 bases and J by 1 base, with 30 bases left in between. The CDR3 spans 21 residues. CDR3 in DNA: TGTGCTCTTGGGGATCCCCAGGCCTTCCTGGTTACTGGGGGTCCCACCGATAAACTCATCTTT. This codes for CALGDPQAFLVTGGPTDKLIF.

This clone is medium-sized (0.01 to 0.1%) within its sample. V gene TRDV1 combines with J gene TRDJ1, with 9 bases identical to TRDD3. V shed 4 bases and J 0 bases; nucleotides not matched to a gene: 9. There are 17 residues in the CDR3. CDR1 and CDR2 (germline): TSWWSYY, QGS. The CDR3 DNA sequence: TGTGCTCTTGGGGGACCCCCCACTGGGGGACACACCGATAAACTCATCTTT. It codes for CALGGPPTGGHTDKLIF.

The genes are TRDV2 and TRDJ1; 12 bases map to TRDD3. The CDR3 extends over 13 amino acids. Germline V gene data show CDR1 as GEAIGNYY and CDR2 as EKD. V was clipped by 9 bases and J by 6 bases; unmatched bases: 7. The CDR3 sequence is CATVWGIRYKLIF. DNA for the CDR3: TGTGCCACCGTCTGGGGGATACGTTATAAACTCATCTTT.

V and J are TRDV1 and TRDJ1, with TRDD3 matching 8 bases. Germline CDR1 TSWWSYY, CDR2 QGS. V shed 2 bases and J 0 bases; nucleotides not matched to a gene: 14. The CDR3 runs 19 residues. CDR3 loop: CALGEGPYNWGVYTDKLIF. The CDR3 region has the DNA TGTGCTCTTGGGGAAGGGCCCTACAACTGGGGGGTGTACACCGATAAACTCATCTTT.

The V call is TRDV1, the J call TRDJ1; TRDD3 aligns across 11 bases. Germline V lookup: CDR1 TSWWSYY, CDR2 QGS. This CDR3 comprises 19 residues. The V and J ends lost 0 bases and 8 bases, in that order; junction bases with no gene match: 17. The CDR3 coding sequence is TGTGCTCTTGGGGAACTCGGTCCCACGGACTGGGGGATATCAAGGAAACTCATCTTT. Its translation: CALGELGPTDWGISRKLIF.

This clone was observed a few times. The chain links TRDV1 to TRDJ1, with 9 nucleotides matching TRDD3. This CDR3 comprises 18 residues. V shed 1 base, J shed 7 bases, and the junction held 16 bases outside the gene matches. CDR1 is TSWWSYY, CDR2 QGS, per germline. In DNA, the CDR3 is TGTGCTCTTGGGGAACGAGGGTCCTCTAGACCTGGGGGATCTAAACTCATCTTT. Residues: CALGERGSSRPGGSKLIF.

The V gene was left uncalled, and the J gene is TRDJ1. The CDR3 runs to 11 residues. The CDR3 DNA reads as TGCGCTACCGGGTACACCGATAAACTCATCTTT. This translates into CATGYTDKLIF.

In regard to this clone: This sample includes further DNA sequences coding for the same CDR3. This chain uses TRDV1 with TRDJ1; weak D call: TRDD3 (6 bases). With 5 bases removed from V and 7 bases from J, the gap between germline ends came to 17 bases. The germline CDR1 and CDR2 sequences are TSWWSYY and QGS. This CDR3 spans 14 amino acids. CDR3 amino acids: CALGRRYGEGKLIF. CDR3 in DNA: TGTGCTCTTGGGAGGAGATACGGGGAAGGTAAACTCATCTTT.

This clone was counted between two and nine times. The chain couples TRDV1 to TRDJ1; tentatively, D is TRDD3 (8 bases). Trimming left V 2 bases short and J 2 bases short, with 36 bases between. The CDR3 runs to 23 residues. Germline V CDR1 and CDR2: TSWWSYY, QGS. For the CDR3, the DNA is TGTGCTCTTGGGGAATGTCCCCCGATTCCTACTTGGGATACGGCCAAGGGAACCGATAAACTCATCTTT. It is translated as CALGECPPIPTWDTAKGTDKLIF.

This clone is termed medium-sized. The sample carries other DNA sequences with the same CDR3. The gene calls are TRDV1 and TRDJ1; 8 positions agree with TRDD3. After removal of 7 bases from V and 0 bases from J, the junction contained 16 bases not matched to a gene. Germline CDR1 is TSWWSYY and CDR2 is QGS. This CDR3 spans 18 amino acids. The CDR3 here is CALASAASGGLYTDKLIF. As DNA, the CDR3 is TGTGCTCTTGCGTCGGCAGCGTCTGGGGGACTGTACACCGATAAACTCATCTTT.

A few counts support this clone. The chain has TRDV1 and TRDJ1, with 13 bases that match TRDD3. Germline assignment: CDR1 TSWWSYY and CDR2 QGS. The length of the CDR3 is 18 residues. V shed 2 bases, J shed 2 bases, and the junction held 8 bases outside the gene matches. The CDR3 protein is CALGERATGGYATDKLIF. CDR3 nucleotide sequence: TGTGCTCTTGGGGAAAGGGCTACTGGGGGATACGCGACCGATAAACTCATCTTT.

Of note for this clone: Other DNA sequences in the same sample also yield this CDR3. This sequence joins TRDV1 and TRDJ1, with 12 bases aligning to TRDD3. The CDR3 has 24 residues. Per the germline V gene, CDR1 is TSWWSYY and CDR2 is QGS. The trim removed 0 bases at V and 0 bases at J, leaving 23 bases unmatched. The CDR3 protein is CALGELPLPRTGGYRMVYTDKLIF. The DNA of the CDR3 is TGTGCTCTTGGGGAACTTCCACTTCCTCGTACTGGGGGATACCGGATGGTGTACACCGATAAACTCATCTTT.

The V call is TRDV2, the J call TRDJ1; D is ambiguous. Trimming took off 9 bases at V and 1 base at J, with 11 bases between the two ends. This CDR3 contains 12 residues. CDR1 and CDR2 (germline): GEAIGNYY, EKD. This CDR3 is CATVGATDKLIF. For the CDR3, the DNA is TGTGCCACCGTAGGGGCCACCGATAAACTCATCTTT.

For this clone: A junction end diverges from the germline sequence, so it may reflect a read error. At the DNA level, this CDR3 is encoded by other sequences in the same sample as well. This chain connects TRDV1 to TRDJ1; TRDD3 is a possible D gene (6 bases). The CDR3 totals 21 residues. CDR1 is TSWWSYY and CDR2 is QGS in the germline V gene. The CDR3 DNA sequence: TGTGCTCTCGGGGACCGACTTAATTCATTCGGGCCCTGGGGATACACCGATAAACTCATCTTT. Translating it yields CALGDRLNSFGPWGYTDKLIF.

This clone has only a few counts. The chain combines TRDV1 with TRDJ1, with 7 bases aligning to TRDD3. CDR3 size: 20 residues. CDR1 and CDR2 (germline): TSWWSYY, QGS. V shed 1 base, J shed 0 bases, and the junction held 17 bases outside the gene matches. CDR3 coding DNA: TGTGCTCTTGGGGAACGACGTGGGGGACGCCCCTCCGCGTACACCGATAAACTCATCTTT. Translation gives CALGERRGGRPSAYTDKLIF.

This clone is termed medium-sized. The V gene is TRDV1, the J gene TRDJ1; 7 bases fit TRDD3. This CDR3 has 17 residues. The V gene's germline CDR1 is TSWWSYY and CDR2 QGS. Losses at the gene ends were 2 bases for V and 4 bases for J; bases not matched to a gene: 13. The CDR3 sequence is CALGEMTYVWGVDKLIF. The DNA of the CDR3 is TGTGCTCTTGGGGAAATGACCTACGTCTGGGGGGTCGATAAACTCATCTTT.

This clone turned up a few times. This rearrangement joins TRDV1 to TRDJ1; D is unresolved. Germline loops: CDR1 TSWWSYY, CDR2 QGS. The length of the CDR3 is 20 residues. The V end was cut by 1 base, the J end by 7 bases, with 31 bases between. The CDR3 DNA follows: TGTGCTCTTGGGGAACCCCACCTTATTCCCGGGAGCCGGGTTGCCCTTAAACTCATCTTT. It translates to CALGEPHLIPGSRVALKLIF.